This is a list of T cell receptor beta chains from one sample in a study of technical replicates of blood from a few donors. Assay: immunoSEQ multiplex PCR; the TCRdb copy retains only in-frame clones and omits some. The sample includes 50,000 to 55,000 clones, 86% of them seen just once. Input material: PBMCs. The receptors derive from a human donor in good health. Some clones in this sample may be carry-over from other donors' samples. Each CDR3 is given with its conserved first and last residue. Each record gives: CDR3 DNA, CDR3 protein, CDR3 length, D gene, V gene, J gene, clone size. The D gene is left open where the match is weak. The listing skips clone size in some rows; elsewhere it reads once, few, many or a size class.

CDR3 DNA: TGTGCCAGCAGTTTACCCGGGACTTTGGCACGGGAGCAGTACTTC
CDR3 protein: CASSLPGTLAREQYF
CDR3 length: 15
D gene: -
V gene: TRBV27
J gene: TRBJ2-7
clone size: -

CDR3 DNA: TGTGCCAGCTCACCACAGGGAGGATTGAGAGTTGGCGGGGAGCTGTTTTTT
CDR3 protein: CASSPQGGLRVGGELFF
CDR3 length: 17
D gene: -
V gene: TRBV18
J gene: TRBJ2-2
clone size: once

CDR3 DNA: TGCGCCAGCAGCTTAGGCAGGGAGGGGCCGGCGGAAAAACTGTTTTTT
CDR3 protein: CASSLGREGPAEKLFF
CDR3 length: 16
D gene: -
V gene: TRBV5-1
J gene: TRBJ1-4
clone size: -

CDR3 DNA: TGCGCCAGCAGCTTGGGGGACAGGGGGTTTCAGAACACTGAAGCTTTCTTT
CDR3 protein: CASSLGDRGFQNTEAFF
CDR3 length: 17
D gene: TRBD1
V gene: TRBV5-1
J gene: TRBJ1-1
clone size: -

CDR3 DNA: TGCGCCAGCAGCCAAACGACAGGGGACTACTCCTACGAGCAGTACTTC
CDR3 protein: CASSQTTGDYSYEQYF
CDR3 length: 16
D gene: -
V gene: TRBV4-3
J gene: TRBJ2-7
clone size: -

CDR3 DNA: TGTGCCAGCAGTGAGGACACCTACTATGGCTACACCTTC
CDR3 protein: CASSEDTYYGYTF
CDR3 length: 13
D gene: -
V gene: TRBV6-1
J gene: TRBJ1-2
clone size: many

CDR3 DNA: TGTGCCATCAGCTTGGAGGGAGTTTATGGCTACACCTTC
CDR3 protein: CAISLEGVYGYTF
CDR3 length: 13
D gene: -
V gene: TRBV10-3
J gene: TRBJ1-2
clone size: -

CDR3 DNA: TGTGCCAGCAGGGGACAGGGGATCACTGAAGCTTTCTTT
CDR3 protein: CASRGQGITEAFF
CDR3 length: 13
D gene: TRBD1
V gene: TRBV5-4
J gene: TRBJ1-1
clone size: -

CDR3 DNA: TGCGCCAGCAGCGCGTGGGGACAGGGGAACTACGAGCAGTACTTC
CDR3 protein: CASSAWGQGNYEQYF
CDR3 length: 15
D gene: TRBD1
V gene: TRBV5-1
J gene: TRBJ2-7
clone size: -

CDR3 DNA: TGCAGCGTTGCGCATTTAGGACTAGCGGGATCCTACAATGAGCAGTTCTTC
CDR3 protein: CSVAHLGLAGSYNEQFF
CDR3 length: 17
D gene: TRBD2
V gene: TRBV29-1
J gene: TRBJ2-1
clone size: -

CDR3 DNA: TGTGCCAGCAGCTTGAGCGGAGGGGTCGGTATCGAGCAGTACTTC
CDR3 protein: CASSLSGGVGIEQYF
CDR3 length: 15
D gene: -
V gene: TRBV9
J gene: TRBJ2-7
clone size: -

CDR3 DNA: TGTGCCAGCAGCGTAGGACCCCGCCTAGGTGCAGATACGCAGTATTTT
CDR3 protein: CASSVGPRLGADTQYF
CDR3 length: 16
D gene: -
V gene: TRBV9
J gene: TRBJ2-3
clone size: once

CDR3 DNA: TGTGCCAGCAGCCAGGTCGACAGGGAGGGCTACACCTTC
CDR3 protein: CASSQVDREGYTF
CDR3 length: 13
D gene: TRBD1
V gene: TRBV4-2
J gene: TRBJ1-2
clone size: -

CDR3 DNA: TGCGCCAGTTACAACTCCTACGAGCAGTACTTC
CDR3 protein: CASYNSYEQYF
CDR3 length: 11
D gene: -
V gene: TRBV10-1
J gene: TRBJ2-7
clone size: once

CDR3 DNA: TGTGCCAGCAGTTACTCGCAACTCCCTAATGAAAAACTGTTTTTT
CDR3 protein: CASSYSQLPNEKLFF
CDR3 length: 15
D gene: -
V gene: TRBV6-5
J gene: TRBJ1-4
clone size: many

CDR3 DNA: TGCGCCAGCAGCTACGACTACCCTGCTTTCGAGCAGTACTTC
CDR3 protein: CASSYDYPAFEQYF
CDR3 length: 14
D gene: -
V gene: TRBV5-1
J gene: TRBJ2-7
clone size: -

CDR3 DNA: TGTGCCAGCAGCTTAGCGGAAGGGGCCGCCTACGAGCAGTACTTC
CDR3 protein: CASSLAEGAAYEQYF
CDR3 length: 15
D gene: -
V gene: TRBV11-2
J gene: TRBJ2-7
clone size: -

CDR3 DNA: TGTGCCAGCACTCTCCTGGCGGGAGGCTCCTACGAGCAGTACTTC
CDR3 protein: CASTLLAGGSYEQYF
CDR3 length: 15
D gene: TRBD2
V gene: TRBV5-6
J gene: TRBJ2-7
clone size: -

CDR3 DNA: TGTGCCAGCAGCTTGGGAGAGACTCCCGGGGAGCTGTTTTTT
CDR3 protein: CASSLGETPGELFF
CDR3 length: 14
D gene: -
V gene: TRBV7-7
J gene: TRBJ2-2
clone size: -

CDR3 DNA: TGTGCCAGCAGTTACTCCGACAGCTCTGGGGCCAACGTCCTGACTTTC
CDR3 protein: CASSYSDSSGANVLTF
CDR3 length: 16
D gene: -
V gene: TRBV6-5
J gene: TRBJ2-6
clone size: -

CDR3 DNA: TGTGCCAGTAGTATAGATCTGGCACCTGTAAGCTCCTACAATGAGCAGTTCTTC
CDR3 protein: CASSIDLAPVSSYNEQFF
CDR3 length: 18
D gene: -
V gene: TRBV19
J gene: TRBJ2-1
clone size: -

CDR3 DNA: TGTGCCAGCACCCCGGGGACACCTAACACTGAAGCTTTCTTT
CDR3 protein: CASTPGTPNTEAFF
CDR3 length: 14
D gene: -
V gene: TRBV6-5
J gene: TRBJ1-1
clone size: -

CDR3 DNA: TGTGCCTGGAGTGTACGGACAGGTTACACCGGGGAGCTGTTTTTT
CDR3 protein: CAWSVRTGYTGELFF
CDR3 length: 15
D gene: TRBD1
V gene: TRBV30
J gene: TRBJ2-2
clone size: -

CDR3 DNA: TGTGCCAGCAGCGTAGGGAGCCGGGGTTTGGACGTGGAGACCCAGTACTTC
CDR3 protein: CASSVGSRGLDVETQYF
CDR3 length: 17
D gene: -
V gene: TRBV9
J gene: TRBJ2-5
clone size: -

CDR3 DNA: TGTGCCAGCAGTCGGACAGGGGATACCAAAAACATTCAGTACTTC
CDR3 protein: CASSRTGDTKNIQYF
CDR3 length: 15
D gene: TRBD1
V gene: TRBV6-5
J gene: TRBJ2-4
clone size: -

CDR3 DNA: TGCAGTGGGGCCGACTACAATGAGCAGTTCTTC
CDR3 protein: CSGADYNEQFF
CDR3 length: 11
D gene: -
V gene: TRBV20-1
J gene: TRBJ2-1
clone size: -

CDR3 DNA: TGTGCCAGCAGTGAAGTCCCGTCAGGGGGCAAAAACATTCAGTACTTC
CDR3 protein: CASSEVPSGGKNIQYF
CDR3 length: 16
D gene: TRBD1
V gene: TRBV6-1
J gene: TRBJ2-4
clone size: once

CDR3 DNA: TGCGCCAGTGCTAGCGGGGGGGCCCGCACAGATACGCAGTATTTT
CDR3 protein: CASASGGARTDTQYF
CDR3 length: 15
D gene: TRBD2
V gene: TRBV4-3
J gene: TRBJ2-3
clone size: -

CDR3 DNA: TGTGCCAGCAGACGGGACAGGGGAGGCAATCAGCCCCAGCATTTT
CDR3 protein: CASRRDRGGNQPQHF
CDR3 length: 15
D gene: TRBD1
V gene: TRBV6-5
J gene: TRBJ1-5
clone size: -

CDR3 DNA: TGCAGCGCCTGGGGGACAGTCTATGGCTACACCTTC
CDR3 protein: CSAWGTVYGYTF
CDR3 length: 12
D gene: TRBD1
V gene: TRBV29-1
J gene: TRBJ1-2
clone size: -

CDR3 DNA: TGTGCCAGCAGCTTACGTGGGACAGTCGAGGGCTACACCTTC
CDR3 protein: CASSLRGTVEGYTF
CDR3 length: 14
D gene: TRBD1
V gene: TRBV11-2
J gene: TRBJ1-2
clone size: medium-sized

CDR3 DNA: TGTGCCAGCAGCGGGACAGGGGGCTACTCTGGAAACACCATATATTTT
CDR3 protein: CASSGTGGYSGNTIYF
CDR3 length: 16
D gene: TRBD1
V gene: TRBV9
J gene: TRBJ1-3
clone size: -

CDR3 DNA: TGTGCCAGCAGGGGGGCCGGTAGCGGGGGACAAACCGGGGAGCTGTTTTTT
CDR3 protein: CASRGAGSGGQTGELFF
CDR3 length: 17
D gene: TRBD2
V gene: TRBV27
J gene: TRBJ2-2
clone size: -

CDR3 DNA: TGTGCCAGCAGGGGATTGGGGAGTTTAGTCGAGCAGTACTTC
CDR3 protein: CASRGLGSLVEQYF
CDR3 length: 14
D gene: -
V gene: TRBV6-5
J gene: TRBJ2-7
clone size: -

CDR3 DNA: TGTGCCAGCAGTGGCCTCGGACAGGCAGTAGGCCTCTATGGCTACACCTTC
CDR3 protein: CASSGLGQAVGLYGYTF
CDR3 length: 17
D gene: TRBD1
V gene: TRBV6-1
J gene: TRBJ1-2
clone size: once

CDR3 DNA: TGTGCCAGCAGTCAACAGGGGATCTATGGCTACACCTTC
CDR3 protein: CASSQQGIYGYTF
CDR3 length: 13
D gene: TRBD1
V gene: TRBV6-6
J gene: TRBJ1-2
clone size: -

CDR3 DNA: TGCGCCAGCAGCCAATGGACAGGGGCAGAAGCTTTCTTT
CDR3 protein: CASSQWTGAEAFF
CDR3 length: 13
D gene: TRBD1
V gene: TRBV4-1
J gene: TRBJ1-1
clone size: once

CDR3 DNA: TGTGCCAGCAGCCGGGGGACGAACACCGGGGAGCTGTTTTTT
CDR3 protein: CASSRGTNTGELFF
CDR3 length: 14
D gene: -
V gene: TRBV11-3
J gene: TRBJ2-2
clone size: few

CDR3 DNA: TGCAGCGTTGACGCAGGGCTCGGAAACACCATATATTTT
CDR3 protein: CSVDAGLGNTIYF
CDR3 length: 13
D gene: -
V gene: TRBV29-1
J gene: TRBJ1-3
clone size: -

CDR3 DNA: TGCGCCAGCAGCCAAGATTCGGCGGGTTCGGCGGAGACCCAGTACTTC
CDR3 protein: CASSQDSAGSAETQYF
CDR3 length: 16
D gene: -
V gene: TRBV4-3
J gene: TRBJ2-5
clone size: -

CDR3 DNA: TGTGCCAGCAGTGGACAGGGGGCTATTCAGCCCCAGCATTTT
CDR3 protein: CASSGQGAIQPQHF
CDR3 length: 14
D gene: TRBD1
V gene: TRBV7-8
J gene: TRBJ1-5
clone size: -